This TCR beta chain was sequenced during a study of OX40 agonist ivuxolimab in advanced cancers. Study results and limitations: At doses 0.1 to 3.0 mg/kg, CD4+ and CD8+ clones expanded.

In the case of this clone: What it binds is not known.

Assay: immunoSEQ multiplex PCR; the TCRdb copy retains only in-frame clones and omits some. The sample carries approximately 17,000 clones, approximately 83% recorded once. V shed 3 bases and J shed 1 base, with 7 bases lying between them. Germline CDR1 is MDHEN and CDR2 is SYDVKM. The CDR3 covers 13 residues. This TCR was recovered from an adult with an advanced solid tumor such as melanoma, head and neck, liver or kidney cancer. This chain links TRBV28 with TRBJ2-7; tentative D call: TRBD1 (6 bases). The specimen comprised CD4+ or CD8+ T cells sorted from blood, sampled in a trial of the OX40 agonist ivuxolimab. CDR3 in amino acids: CASSLGHSYEQYF. The CDR3 DNA reads as TGTGCCAGCAGTTTGGGACATTCCTACGAGCAGTACTTC.